The 25 T cell receptor beta chains listed next were all sequenced from one sample in a study of T cells in women clearing cervical HPV infection. Here immunoSEQ multiplex PCR was the method, and the copy in TCRdb shows in-frame clones only, minus some. The sample's table shows 20,000 to 25,000 clones. The sample was blood buffy coat. These receptors came from a woman between 18 and 70 years old with a cervical HPV16 infection that either progressed to CIN3+ or cleared (not recorded which).

Details on this clone: From the germline J gene comes the end of the CDR3, since the read stops 3 residues before it. This chain uses TRBV7-2 with TRBJ2-3; a possible D gene is TRBD2 (6 bases). Germline V gene data show CDR1 as SGHTA and CDR2 as FQGNSA. The CDR3 is made up of 11 amino acids. The sequenced CDR3 bases are TGTGCCAGCAGCCAGGAGGGGACG. Protein: CASSQEGT. The whole CDR3 region reads CASSQEGTQYF.

A note on this clone: The junction does not match germline at one end; this may be a read error. The observed sequence ends 3 residues before the CDR3 terminus, with the missing tail filled in from the germline J gene. This chain connects TRBV4-2 to TRBJ2-1, with TRBD2 matching over 7 bases. This CDR3 has 15 residues. Germline lookup yields CDR1 LGHNA and CDR2 YNFKEQ. The CDR3 DNA, read in part, is TGCGCCAGCAGATGCCGGGACCAGCGGGGCAATGAG. Residues: CASRCRDQRGNE. The CDR3 in its entirety is CASRCRDQRGNEQFF.

As to this clone: The read ends 3 residues before the CDR3 terminus; that terminus is restored from the germline J gene. The V call is TRBV6-4, the J call TRBJ2-3, with 7 bases matching TRBD1. Germline V gives CDR1 MRHNA, CDR2 SNTAGT. The CDR3 sequence is 14 residues long. J gave up 5 bases and V 4 bases, and 6 bases lay outside the gene matches. CDR3 region: CASSGGGPGDTQYF. CDR3 DNA (partial): TGTGCCAGCAGTGGAGGGGGCCCGGGAGATACG.

In the case of this clone: Read coverage stops 3 residues before the CDR3 terminus; the germline J gene supplies the remainder. The genes are TRBV4-1 and TRBJ2-4, with D tentatively TRBD2 (5 bases). Germline V lookup: CDR1 MGHRA, CDR2 YSYEKL. The CDR3 is 14 residues long. Trimming cost V 4 bases and J 5 bases, with 12 bases left between them. The part of the CDR3 DNA that was read is TGCGCCAGCAGCCTCAACACGAGGGAAAACATT. Translated: CASSLNTRENI. The whole CDR3 reads CASSLNTRENIQYF.

As concerns this clone: The read terminates 3 residues before the CDR3 end, so the remaining end is supplied by the germline J gene. The chain recombines TRBV28 with TRBJ2-5; a possible D gene is TRBD2 (7 bases). Trimming took off 3 bases at V and 3 bases at J, with 14 bases between the two ends. The germline V gene encodes CDR1 MDHEN and CDR2 SYDVKM. The CDR3 spans 15 residues. CDR3 DNA (partial): TGTGCCAGCAGTTTTATGGGGGGGCTCGAAGAGACC. Amino acids: CASSFMGGLEET. The full CDR3 reads CASSFMGGLEETQYF.

A note on this clone: Read data end 3 residues before the CDR3 end; the end is taken from the germline J gene. This sequence joins TRBV20-1 and TRBJ2-3; 9 nucleotides match TRBD2. The CDR3 runs 16 residues. V lost 1 base to trimming and J lost 4 bases; unmatched junction nucleotides: 9. The V gene's germline CDR1 is DFQATT and CDR2 SNEGSKA (reference sequence). CDR3 sequence reads: CSARGGSGGRADTQYF. The covered CDR3 bases are TGCAGTGCTAGAGGAGGGAGCGGCGGGAGGGCAGATACG.

As to this clone: The observed sequence ends 3 residues before the CDR3 terminus, with the missing tail filled in from the germline J gene. The chain has TRBV27 and TRBJ1-4; D gene ambiguous. The CDR3 length is 14 residues. The germline V gene has CDR1 MNHEY and CDR2 SMNVEV (reference sequence). CDR3: CASSLSRKGGQLFF. CDR3 bases read: TGTGCCAGCAGTTTATCCCGGAAAGGTGGGCAA.

Of note for this clone: The read terminates 3 residues before the CDR3 end, so the remaining end is supplied by the germline J gene. This chain connects TRBV7-9 to TRBJ1-1; D gene ambiguous. Trimming shortened V by 5 bases and J by 0 bases, and 10 bases separated the two germline ends. Germline-derived CDR1 and CDR2 are SEHNR and FQNEAQ (reference sequence). The CDR3 spans 14 residues. CDR3 amino acids: CASSLSSLNTEAFF. The sequenced part of the CDR3 DNA is TGTGCCAGCAGCCTTAGTAGTTTGAACACTGAA.

Regarding this clone: The CDR3 is cut off 3 residues early in the read; its end comes from the germline J gene. J is TRBJ2-7 and V is TRBV6-2 or TRBV6-3; 10 bases map to TRBD1. V gave up 6 bases and J gave up 2 bases; unmatched junction bases: 4. CDR3 size: 14 residues. Germline CDR1 and CDR2: MNHEY and SVGEGT. CDR3: CASRDRGLAYEQYF. Partial CDR3 DNA: TGTGCCAGCAGAGACAGGGGGCTGGCCTACGAG.

Comments on this clone: The read comes to an end 3 residues before the CDR3 does, leaving the germline J gene to fill in the end. The rearrangement uses TRBV10-3 and TRBJ2-1, with TRBD1 as a possible D gene (6 bases). CDR1 is ENHRY and CDR2 is SYGVKD in the germline V gene. Trimming left V 2 bases short and J 3 bases short, with 23 bases between. The CDR3 contains 19 residues. The CDR3 bases that were read are TGTGCCATCAGTGAGCGAAAACGAGCAGGGGCATGGTACTACAATGAG. Translating it yields CAISERKRAGAWYYNE. The CDR3 reads in full as CAISERKRAGAWYYNEQFF.

Note on this clone: The read comes to an end 3 residues before the CDR3 does, leaving the germline J gene to fill in the end. The V gene is TRBV7-2, the J gene TRBJ2-2, with 9 nucleotides matching TRBD2. CDR1 is SGHTA and CDR2 is FQGNSA in the germline V gene. The length of the CDR3 is 15 residues. CDR3 bases read: TGTGCCAGCAGCCCGCGGGGGGGTGCTAATGAAAAG. It is translated as CASSPRGGANEK. The entire CDR3 reads CASSPRGGANEKLFF.

In regard to this clone: The read terminates 3 residues before the CDR3 end, so the remaining end is supplied by the germline J gene. The chain has TRBV13 and TRBJ2-7, with 10 bases aligning to TRBD1. The CDR3 spans 15 residues. Trimming at V came to 2 bases and at J to 1 base, leaving 2 bases not matched to a gene. From germline, CDR1 is PRHDT and CDR2 FYEKMQ (reference sequence). The CDR3 bases that were read are TGTGCCAGCAGCTTATCGGGACAGGGGTCCTACGAG. It encodes CASSLSGQGSYE. The CDR3 as a whole reads CASSLSGQGSYEQYF. The full variable domain, its missing parts supplied by reference TRBV13 and TRBJ2-7, is AAGVIQSPRHLIKEKRETATLKCYPIPRHDTVYWYQQGPGQDPQFLISFYEKMQSDKGSIPDRFSAQQFSDYHSELNMSSLELGDSALYFCASSLSGQGSYEQYFGPGTRLTVT.

A remark on this clone: The read gets to within 3 residues of the CDR3 end, and the germline J gene fills in the rest. The chain links TRBV29-1 to TRBJ2-5, with 11 bases matching TRBD2. CDR1 is SQVTM, CDR2 ANQGSEA, per germline. V shed 8 bases, J shed 4 bases, and the junction held 9 bases outside the gene matches. This CDR3 is 14 amino acids long. The CDR3 reads CSILLAGVVETQYF. The part of the CDR3 DNA that was read is TGCAGCATACTACTAGCGGGAGTCGTAGAGACC. Full variable domain (outside the CDR3, taken from reference TRBV29-1 and TRBJ2-5): SAVISQKPSRDICQRGTSLTIQCQVDSQVTMMFWYRQQPGQSLTLIATANQGSEATYESGFVIDKFPISRPNLTFSTLTVSNMSPEDSSIYLCSILLAGVVETQYFGPGTRLLVL.

To note about this clone: The read ends 3 residues early relative to the CDR3; the germline J gene fills the gap. V is TRBV7-9 and J is TRBJ2-2; 7 bases align to TRBD1. Germline V lookup: CDR1 SEHNR, CDR2 FQNEAQ (reference sequence). This CDR3 has 14 amino acids. The CDR3 region is CASSVQGVGEKLFF. The sequenced CDR3 bases are TGTGCCAGCAGCGTTCAGGGGGTCGGGGAAAAG.

Concerning this clone itself: The read terminates 3 residues ahead of where the CDR3 ends, so the germline J gene completes it. The chain employs TRBV7-8 and TRBJ2-4; 7 bases map to TRBD1. The germline CDR1 and CDR2 sequences are SGHVS and FQNEAQ. CDR3 length: 14 residues. The CDR3 protein is CASSPTGVSRPQYF. The part of the CDR3 DNA that was read is TGTGCCAGCAGCCCCACAGGGGTTTCGAGGCCT.

Note on this clone: With the read ending 3 residues before the CDR3 end, the germline J gene is used to fill in that end. The rearrangement links TRBV19 to TRBJ2-3; 7 bases align to TRBD2. The CDR3 extends over 14 amino acids. V lost 10 bases, J lost 4 bases, and 11 bases stayed unmatched. Germline CDR1 LNHDA, CDR2 SQIVND (reference sequence). CDR3 DNA, as far as it was read: TGTGCCACATGCCTGGCGGGAGAGTCAGATACG. As protein: CATCLAGESDT. In full, the CDR3 reads CATCLAGESDTQYF.

Considering frequency, this clone is medium-sized. The CDR3 is cut off 3 residues early in the read; its end comes from the germline J gene. This chain uses TRBV6-2 or TRBV6-3 with TRBJ1-1; weak D call: TRBD1 (6 bases). The CDR3 consists of 14 residues. Deletions cut 7 bases from V and 1 base from J, with 13 bases between. The germline V gene has CDR1 MNHEY and CDR2 SVGEGT. This chain's CDR3 is CASNGQWRNTEAFF. The sequenced CDR3 bases are TGTGCCAGCAATGGACAGTGGAGGAACACTGAA.

With respect to this clone: The read ends 3 residues before the CDR3 terminus; that terminus is restored from the germline J gene. This chain connects TRBV18 to TRBJ1-2, with TRBD1 as a possible D gene (5 bases). CDR3 length: 16 residues. The germline V gene encodes CDR1 KGHSH and CDR2 LQKENI. The CDR3 bases that were read are TGTGCCAGCTCACCACCGGTGTTAGCGGGAGCTGGGGCC. Its protein product is CASSPPVLAGAGA. The entire CDR3 protein is CASSPPVLAGAGAYTF. Using reference TRBV18 and TRBJ1-2 for the parts outside the CDR3, the full variable domain is NAGVMQNPRHLVRRRGQEARLRCSPMKGHSHVYWYRQLPEEGLKFMVYLQKENIIDESGMPKERFSAEFPKEGPSILRIQQVVRGDSAAYFCASSPPVLAGAGAYTFGSGTRLTVV.

Note on this clone: From the germline J gene comes the end of the CDR3, since the read stops 3 residues before it. The chain couples TRBV5-4 to TRBJ1-5, with D perhaps TRBD1 (5 bases). V was trimmed by 2 bases and J by 5 bases, leaving 11 bases between them. The CDR3 is 14 residues long. The germline CDR1 and CDR2 sequences are SGHNT and YYREEE (reference sequence). The CDR3 DNA, read in part, is TGTGCCAGCAGCTTCGAGGGGAAGGATCAGCCC. Amino acid sequence: CASSFEGKDQP. The full CDR3 protein reads CASSFEGKDQPQHF.

In regard to this clone: The read stops 3 residues short of the end of the CDR3; the missing end is completed from the germline J gene. The V and J genes are TRBV20-1 and TRBJ1-5; 12 bases line up with TRBD1. Germline V gene lookup returns CDR1 DFQATT and CDR2 SNEGSKA (reference sequence). The CDR3 contains 19 residues. Unmatched junction bases numbered 15, after V lost 1 base and J lost 5 bases. The CDR3 DNA, read in part, is TGCAGTGCTAGAGCCCCCGGGACAGGGGGCCTCGTCCTCGATCAGCCC. Its translation: CSARAPGTGGLVLDQP. The entire CDR3 sequence reads CSARAPGTGGLVLDQPQHF.

Of note for this clone: The CDR3 goes on 3 residues after the read ends, and that part is filled in from the germline J gene. The chain uses TRBV20-1 and TRBJ2-1; 13 nucleotides match TRBD2. The CDR3 is 16 residues long. Germline V gene lookup returns CDR1 DFQATT and CDR2 SNEGSKA (reference sequence). Trimming removed 4 bases from V and 1 base from J; junction bases left unmatched: 4. CDR3 protein: CSATRLAGGSYNEQFF. CDR3 bases read: TGCAGTGCTACTCGACTAGCGGGAGGATCCTACAATGAG.

Of note for this clone: Sequencing ends 3 residues short of the CDR3 end; the germline J gene provides the rest. The chain links TRBV28 to TRBJ2-7; possibly TRBD2 for D (6 bases). Germline CDR1 reads MDHEN; CDR2 reads SYDVKM. The length of the CDR3 is 15 residues. V was cut by 2 bases and J by 3 bases, with 14 bases left in between. This CDR3 is CASSLRGTPRYEQYF. The CDR3 DNA, read in part, is TGTGCCAGCAGTTTACGCGGGACTCCCCGCTACGAG.

Concerning this clone: Coverage ceases 3 residues before the CDR3 finishes, and the germline J gene fills in the end. V and J are TRBV7-9 and TRBJ1-2; TRBD1 might be the D (6 bases). Germline CDR1 reads SEHNR; CDR2 reads FQNEAQ (reference sequence). The CDR3 has 14 residues. The CDR3 DNA, read in part, is TGTGCCAGCAGCTTAGACAGGGAGGGAGACGAC. Protein sequence: CASSLDREGDD. The full CDR3 protein reads CASSLDREGDDYTF. Looking up the rest from reference TRBV7-9 and TRBJ1-2 gives the full variable domain: DTGVSQNPRHKITKRGQNVTFRCDPISEHNRLYWYRQTLGQGPEFLTYFQNEAQLEKSRLLSDRFSAERPKGSFSTLEIQRTEQGDSAMYLCASSLDREGDDYTFGSGTRLTVV.

About this clone itself: The CDR3 goes on 3 residues after the read ends, and that part is filled in from the germline J gene. The chain joins TRBV7-6 to TRBJ2-5; D unresolved. This CDR3 region has 11 residues. Germline values: CDR1 SGHVS, CDR2 FNYEAQ. V was cut by 5 bases and J by 2 bases, with 3 bases left in between. Incomplete CDR3 DNA: TGTGCCAGCAGCCAACAAGAGACC. This translates into CASSQQET. In full, the CDR3 is CASSQQETQYF.

Details on this clone: Read coverage stops 3 residues before the CDR3 terminus; the germline J gene supplies the remainder. V is TRBV9 and J is TRBJ2-7, with a weak D call TRBD2 (5 bases). There are 17 residues in the CDR3. Germline V lookup: CDR1 SGDLS, CDR2 YYNGEE. Trimming left V 0 bases short and J 3 bases short, with 19 bases between. CDR3 DNA, as far as it was read: TGTGCCAGCAGCGTAGAGGGAGCGGCAGCAGGTGACTACGAG. This gives the protein CASSVEGAAAGDYE. The whole CDR3 region reads CASSVEGAAAGDYEQYF.